This T cell receptor (beta chain) appears in the sequencing data of a study of neurological immune-mediated disorders. Regarding the study as a whole: Among expanded clones, no CDR3 amino acid sequences were shared across subjects, a pattern suggesting private repertoires in all groups. When grouped phylogenetically, the repertoires of 18 of the 34 multiple sclerosis patients fell together in one related-CDR3 cluster, which is a possible signature.

Time point: longitudinal time-point 2. TCRdb analysed the 5' RACE reads with MiXCR anew, one entry per CDR3 protein. The sample includes tens of thousands of distinct CDR3 sequences, almost 6% of them seen just once. This clonotype was observed at least ten times. Its antigen is undetermined. This clonotype was sampled from a woman aged 60-75 years with multiple sclerosis. Sequencing input: PBMCs.

The CDR3 region is CASSLEGDLNQPQHF. The CDR3 DNA is TGCGCCAGCAGCTTGGAGGGGGACCTCAATCAGCCCCAGCATTTT. This chain connects TRBV5-1 to TRBJ1-5; D perhaps matches TRBD1 (6 bases). Germline V gives CDR1 SGHRS, CDR2 YFSETQ. The V and J ends lost 0 bases and 3 bases respectively, with 10 bases between them. The CDR3 spans 15 residues.